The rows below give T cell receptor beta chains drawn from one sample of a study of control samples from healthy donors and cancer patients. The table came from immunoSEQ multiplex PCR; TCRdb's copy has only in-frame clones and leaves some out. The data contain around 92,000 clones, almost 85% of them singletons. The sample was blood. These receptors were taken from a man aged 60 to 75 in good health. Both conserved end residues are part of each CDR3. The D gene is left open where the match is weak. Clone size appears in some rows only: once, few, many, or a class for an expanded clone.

CDR3 DNA: TGTGCCAGCAGTGAAGGGGAGCGGGAGTGGAATGAGCAGTTCTTC; CDR3 protein: CASSEGEREWNEQFF; J gene: TRBJ2-1; D gene: TRBD2; V gene: TRBV2; clone size: few
CDR3 DNA: TGTGCCAGCAGCTTCTCTAGCGGGGGCAGGGGGGAGACCCAGTACTTC; CDR3 protein: CASSFSSGGRGETQYF; J gene: TRBJ2-5; D gene: TRBD2; V gene: TRBV5-6; clone size: NA
CDR3 DNA: TGCGCCAGCAGCTTGTTGGGGGGAGAGACCCAGTACTTC; CDR3 protein: CASSLLGGETQYF; J gene: TRBJ2-5; D gene: NA; V gene: TRBV5-1; clone size: NA
CDR3 DNA: TGTGCCAGCAGTGAGGAACAGGGGTACAATCAGCCCCAGCATTTT; CDR3 protein: CASSEEQGYNQPQHF; J gene: TRBJ1-5; D gene: TRBD1; V gene: TRBV6-1; clone size: NA
CDR3 DNA: TGTGCCACTAGGCGGGGGGCGATCTCCTACGAGCAGTACTTC; CDR3 protein: CATRRGAISYEQYF; J gene: TRBJ2-7; D gene: TRBD2; V gene: TRBV6-5; clone size: NA
CDR3 DNA: TGTGCCAGCACCCCGGGGGGGTCAACTGACGAGCAGTACTTC; CDR3 protein: CASTPGGSTDEQYF; J gene: TRBJ2-7; D gene: TRBD2; V gene: TRBV7-9; clone size: few
CDR3 DNA: TGCAGCGTTGGAGGGACAGACTCGGACCAGGCCTTCGGTGAGCAGTTCTTC; CDR3 protein: CSVGGTDSDQAFGEQFF; J gene: TRBJ2-1; D gene: TRBD1; V gene: TRBV29-1; clone size: NA
CDR3 DNA: TGTGCCAGCAGCCGAAGGGGGACTAGCACCCACGAGCAGTACTTC; CDR3 protein: CASSRRGTSTHEQYF; J gene: TRBJ2-7; D gene: TRBD2; V gene: TRBV9; clone size: many
CDR3 DNA: TGTGCCAGCAGAACAGGGGGCTCCCTCTACGAGCAGTACTTC; CDR3 protein: CASRTGGSLYEQYF; J gene: TRBJ2-7; D gene: TRBD1; V gene: TRBV28; clone size: NA
CDR3 DNA: TGTGCCAGCAGCCAGTCGAACCGGCTGCCCTACGAGCAGTACTTC; CDR3 protein: CASSQSNRLPYEQYF; J gene: TRBJ2-7; D gene: NA; V gene: TRBV4-2; clone size: NA
CDR3 DNA: TGTGCCAGCAGCCCCTCCTGGGGTGGAGACGGGGAGCTGTTTTTT; CDR3 protein: CASSPSWGGDGELFF; J gene: TRBJ2-2; D gene: NA; V gene: TRBV6-6; clone size: NA
CDR3 DNA: TGTGTCAGTAGTATAACACACCAAGAGACCCAGTACTTC; CDR3 protein: CVSSITHQETQYF; J gene: TRBJ2-5; D gene: NA; V gene: TRBV19; clone size: NA
CDR3 DNA: TGTGCCAGCAGCCCTAAGGGGACAGGGGCCTACGAGCAGTACTTC; CDR3 protein: CASSPKGTGAYEQYF; J gene: TRBJ2-7; D gene: TRBD1; V gene: TRBV4-2; clone size: NA
CDR3 DNA: TGTGCCAGCAGCTTCAAGCCCACCTACGAGCAGTACTTC; CDR3 protein: CASSFKPTYEQYF; J gene: TRBJ2-7; D gene: NA; V gene: TRBV11-2; clone size: NA
CDR3 DNA: TGTGCCAGTAGGGGGGGACAGTCCTACAATGAGCAGTTCTTC; CDR3 protein: CASRGGQSYNEQFF; J gene: TRBJ2-1; D gene: NA; V gene: TRBV19; clone size: NA
CDR3 DNA: TGTGCCAGCTCCCTTGGGACTAGCGGGGGAGCTAGCACAGATACGCAGTATTTT; CDR3 protein: CASSLGTSGGASTDTQYF; J gene: TRBJ2-3; D gene: TRBD2; V gene: TRBV3-1/TRBV3-2; clone size: NA
CDR3 DNA: TGTGCCAGCAGCTTAGCGCGGTCGACAGCTCTAAACACTGAAGCTTTCTTT; CDR3 protein: CASSLARSTALNTEAFF; J gene: TRBJ1-1; D gene: NA; V gene: TRBV7-9; clone size: NA
CDR3 DNA: TGTGCCAGCAGCTGGGACAGGGACTACGAGCAGTACTTC; CDR3 protein: CASSWDRDYEQYF; J gene: TRBJ2-7; D gene: TRBD1; V gene: TRBV11-2; clone size: NA
CDR3 DNA: TGTGCCAGCAGTTTACAGCAGGACTATGGCTACACCTTC; CDR3 protein: CASSLQQDYGYTF; J gene: TRBJ1-2; D gene: NA; V gene: TRBV12-3/TRBV12-4; clone size: NA
CDR3 DNA: TGTGCCACCAGTGATTACTACGAGCAGTACTTC; CDR3 protein: CATSDYYEQYF; J gene: TRBJ2-7; D gene: NA; V gene: TRBV24-1; clone size: NA
CDR3 DNA: TGTGCCAGCAGCACCAGTGGGACAGGAGCCTACGAGCAGTACTTC; CDR3 protein: CASSTSGTGAYEQYF; J gene: TRBJ2-7; D gene: TRBD1; V gene: TRBV13; clone size: few
CDR3 DNA: TGTGCCAGCAGCAAAGGGGGAGGGCCTTTAAACTACAATGAGCAGTTCTTC; CDR3 protein: CASSKGGGPLNYNEQFF; J gene: TRBJ2-1; D gene: NA; V gene: TRBV21-1; clone size: NA
CDR3 DNA: TGTGCCAGTATTAAGGGACAGCTGAACACTGAAGCTTTCTTT; CDR3 protein: CASIKGQLNTEAFF; J gene: TRBJ1-1; D gene: TRBD1; V gene: TRBV19; clone size: NA
CDR3 DNA: TGTGCCAGCAGGGTGGGTCTGACCTATGGCTACACCTTC; CDR3 protein: CASRVGLTYGYTF; J gene: TRBJ1-2; D gene: NA; V gene: TRBV6-5; clone size: NA
CDR3 DNA: TGTGCCAGCAGCCCCTCTGGAAACACCATATATTTT; CDR3 protein: CASSPSGNTIYF; J gene: TRBJ1-3; D gene: NA; V gene: TRBV3-1/TRBV3-2; clone size: few
CDR3 DNA: TGTGCCATCAAGTCGGGACAGGGCCTCCTCGACACTGAAGCTTTCTTT; CDR3 protein: CAIKSGQGLLDTEAFF; J gene: TRBJ1-1; D gene: TRBD1; V gene: TRBV10-3; clone size: NA
CDR3 DNA: TGTGCCATCAGTGAGCTCCGCTACGAGCAGTACTTC; CDR3 protein: CAISELRYEQYF; J gene: TRBJ2-7; D gene: NA; V gene: TRBV10-3; clone size: NA